Listed below are T cell receptor beta chains from one sample, sequenced in a study of T-cell memory formation after mild COVID-19. TCRdb independently ran MiXCR on the 5' RACE reads; one entry per CDR3 protein. The table shows about 170,000 distinct CDR3 sequences, with under 15% occurring only once. Sequences were obtained from PBMCs or a T cell subset sorted from them (not recorded which). The receptors come from a man younger than 35 who had mild COVID-19 (a few samples of this study predate the infection). Cell type and time point are not known. Each CDR3 is given with its conserved first and last residue. A D gene is named only where the DNA matches it firmly. Clone size is shown for a subset of rows, as once, few, many or a class of expanded clone.

TRBJ1-5	15	TRBV7-2	.	few	CASSRGGLSNQPQHF	TGTGCCAGCAGCCGTGGGGGACTAAGCAATCAGCCCCAGCATTTT
TRBJ2-3	17	TRBV12-3/TRBV12-4	TRBD2	.	CASSLGLAGSYTDTQYF	TGTGCCAGCAGTCTCGGACTAGCGGGCTCTTACACAGATACGCAGTATTTT
TRBJ1-2	14	TRBV7-2	.	few	CASSLAGLNYGYTF	TGTGCCAGCAGCTTGGCGGGGCTCAACTATGGCTACACCTTC
TRBJ2-1	16	TRBV4-3	.	few	CASSQDGRRGYNEQFF	TGCGCCAGCAGCCAAGACGGCCGGAGGGGATACAATGAGCAGTTCTTC
TRBJ2-2	15	TRBV5-1	.	few	CASSLRRDGTGELFF	TGCGCCAGCAGCCTAAGGAGGGATGGTACCGGGGAGCTGTTTTTT
TRBJ2-3	13	TRBV11-2	.	few	CASSLDFTDTQYF	TGTGCCAGCAGCTTAGACTTCACAGATACGCAGTATTTT
TRBJ1-5	13	TRBV7-2	TRBD1	many	CASSLTGEQPQHF	TGTGCCAGCAGCTTGACAGGGGAACAGCCCCAGCATTTT
TRBJ2-4	16	TRBV5-1	TRBD1	.	CASSRGTGGGGDIQYF	TGCGCCAGCAGCCGTGGGACAGGAGGTGGGGGTGACATTCAGTACTTC
TRBJ1-1	12	TRBV20-1	.	few	CSAGRGGTEAFF	TGCAGTGCCGGCAGGGGTGGCACTGAAGCTTTCTTT
TRBJ2-5	16	TRBV6-2/TRBV6-3	.	few	CASNLSRDKVGETQYF	TGTGCCAGCAACCTGAGCCGGGACAAAGTGGGAGAGACCCAGTACTTC
TRBJ1-1	12	TRBV15	.	.	CATSRAAAEAFF	TGTGCCACCAGCAGAGCCGCCGCTGAAGCTTTCTTT
TRBJ2-5	13	TRBV4-1	.	few	CASSQVRGETQYF	TGCGCCAGCAGCCAAGTACGAGGGGAGACCCAGTACTTC
TRBJ2-1	15	TRBV5-1	.	few	CASSLPGGHYNEQFF	TGCGCCAGCAGCTTGCCGGGGGGACACTACAATGAGCAGTTCTTC
TRBJ2-3	15	TRBV7-2	TRBD2	.	CASSFGPSGEDTQYF	TGTGCCAGCAGCTTTGGGCCCAGCGGGGAGGATACGCAGTATTTT
TRBJ2-6	15	TRBV12-3/TRBV12-4	.	.	CASSPPSVGANVLTF	TGTGCCAGCAGTCCTCCCTCAGTTGGGGCCAACGTCCTGACTTTC
TRBJ2-3	19	TRBV4-2	TRBD2	few	CASSQEPSGGAVAADTQYF	TGTGCCAGCAGCCAAGAACCTAGCGGGGGGGCCGTCGCCGCAGATACGCAGTATTTT
TRBJ2-3	16	TRBV7-2	.	.	CASSLRGRLSTDTQYF	TGTGCCAGCAGCTTAAGGGGACGCCTTAGCACAGATACGCAGTATTTT
TRBJ1-5	14	TRBV2	.	few	CASSELEGGQPQHF	TGTGCCAGCAGTGAACTAGAGGGGGGGCAGCCCCAGCATTTT
TRBJ2-7	13	TRBV6-5	TRBD1	.	CASRDRGPYEQYF	TGTGCCAGCCGGGACAGGGGACCCTACGAGCAGTACTTC
TRBJ1-6	14	TRBV5-1	TRBD1	few	CASSSDRAISPLHF	TGCGCCAGCAGCTCAGACAGGGCGATTTCACCCCTCCACTTT
TRBJ1-4	13	TRBV7-2	.	few	CASSLRGTPNLFF	TGTGCCAGCAGCTTAAGGGGGACTCCAAATCTGTTTTTT
TRBJ2-1	14	TRBV5-1	.	many	CASRAGTSYNEQFF	TGCGCCAGCCGGGCGGGAACATCCTACAATGAGCAGTTCTTC
TRBJ2-2	18	TRBV11-2	.	.	CASTPRGGTSGDTGELFF	TGTGCCAGCACCCCTCGAGGCGGTACCTCCGGGGACACCGGGGAGCTGTTTTTT
TRBJ2-6	16	TRBV7-2	.	many	CASSLSGNSGANVLTF	TGTGCCAGCAGCTTATCGGGGAACTCTGGGGCCAACGTCCTGACTTTC
TRBJ1-5	15	TRBV12-3/TRBV12-4	.	.	CASSFRGWGNQPQHF	TGTGCCAGCAGTTTCAGGGGTTGGGGCAATCAGCCCCAGCATTTT